These T cell receptor beta chains were read from a single sample in a study of blood T cell repertoires in COVID-19. Data came from immunoSEQ multiplex PCR; TCRdb stores just in-frame clones and leaves some out. The sample includes 150,000 to 200,000 clones, 65% to 85% seen only once; the top ten take around 13%. Sequencing was carried out using peripheral blood. Source of these receptors: a woman older than 75 with acute or convalescent COVID-19. CDR3s include the opening cysteine and the closing phenylalanine or tryptophan. The D gene is left open where the match is weak. The size field is filled for only some rows; it gives once, few, many or a size class.

v_gene: TRBV30; d_gene: TRBD1; abundance: .; j_gene: TRBJ2-7; CDR3aa: CAWEIRQGRYEQYF; CDR3nt: TGTGCCTGGGAGATCCGACAGGGACGGTACGAGCAGTACTTC
v_gene: TRBV30; d_gene: TRBD1; abundance: .; j_gene: TRBJ1-5; CDR3aa: CAWTGGPHQPQHF; CDR3nt: TGTGCCTGGACAGGGGGCCCCCATCAGCCCCAGCATTTT
v_gene: TRBV10-3; d_gene: TRBD2; abundance: .; j_gene: TRBJ2-5; CDR3aa: CAISESNGGEGTQYF; CDR3nt: TGTGCCATCAGTGAGTCGAATGGCGGGGAGGGGACCCAGTACTTC
v_gene: TRBV5-8; d_gene: .; abundance: .; j_gene: TRBJ1-5; CDR3aa: CASSWMQGISNQPQHF; CDR3nt: TGTGCCAGCAGCTGGATGCAGGGAATTAGCAATCAGCCCCAGCATTTT
v_gene: TRBV5-4; d_gene: TRBD1; abundance: .; j_gene: TRBJ1-2; CDR3aa: CASFQGGYGYTF; CDR3nt: TGTGCCAGCTTCCAGGGGGGCTATGGCTACACCTTC
v_gene: TRBV11-2; d_gene: TRBD1; abundance: .; j_gene: TRBJ2-4; CDR3aa: CASSPPGQGPVADF; CDR3nt: TGTGCCAGCAGCCCCCCGGGACAGGGTCCTGTCGCCGACTTC
v_gene: TRBV5-1; d_gene: .; abundance: .; j_gene: TRBJ1-1; CDR3aa: CASSPSAGKNTEAFF; CDR3nt: TGCGCCAGCAGCCCCTCGGCAGGGAAGAACACTGAAGCTTTCTTT
v_gene: TRBV6-1; d_gene: TRBD1; abundance: once; j_gene: TRBJ1-6; CDR3aa: CASSESWTGSSPLHF; CDR3nt: TGTGCCAGCAGTGAAAGCTGGACAGGGAGTTCACCCCTCCACTTT
v_gene: TRBV5-1; d_gene: .; abundance: .; j_gene: TRBJ2-7; CDR3aa: CASSLILSTSYEQYF; CDR3nt: TGCGCCAGCAGCTTGATACTAAGCACTTCCTACGAGCAGTACTTC
v_gene: TRBV2; d_gene: TRBD2; abundance: .; j_gene: TRBJ2-3; CDR3aa: CASSELAGGTDTQYF; CDR3nt: TGTGCCAGCAGTGAACTAGCGGGGGGGACAGATACGCAGTATTTT
v_gene: TRBV19; d_gene: .; abundance: .; j_gene: TRBJ1-6; CDR3aa: CASRQQGSRSPLHF; CDR3nt: TGTGCCAGTAGACAACAGGGATCACGTTCACCCCTCCACTTT
v_gene: TRBV19; d_gene: .; abundance: many; j_gene: TRBJ1-5; CDR3aa: CASSIEEDSNQPQHF; CDR3nt: TGTGCCAGTAGTATAGAGGAGGATAGCAATCAGCCCCAGCATTTT